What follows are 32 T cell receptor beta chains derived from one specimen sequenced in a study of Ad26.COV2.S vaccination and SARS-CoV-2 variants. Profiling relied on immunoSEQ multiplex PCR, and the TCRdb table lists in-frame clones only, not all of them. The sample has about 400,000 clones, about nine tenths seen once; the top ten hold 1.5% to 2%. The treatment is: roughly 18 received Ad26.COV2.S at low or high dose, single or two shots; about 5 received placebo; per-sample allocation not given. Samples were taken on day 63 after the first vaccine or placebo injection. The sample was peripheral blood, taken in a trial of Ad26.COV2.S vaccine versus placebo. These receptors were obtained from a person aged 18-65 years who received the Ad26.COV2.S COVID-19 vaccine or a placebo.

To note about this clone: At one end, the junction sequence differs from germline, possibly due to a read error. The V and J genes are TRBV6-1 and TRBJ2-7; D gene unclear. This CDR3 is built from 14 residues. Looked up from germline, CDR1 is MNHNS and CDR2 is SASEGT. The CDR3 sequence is CASSEVPRFIEGWF. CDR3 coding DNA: TGTGCCAGCAGTGAAGTCCCACGGTTCATAGAAGGTTGGTTC.

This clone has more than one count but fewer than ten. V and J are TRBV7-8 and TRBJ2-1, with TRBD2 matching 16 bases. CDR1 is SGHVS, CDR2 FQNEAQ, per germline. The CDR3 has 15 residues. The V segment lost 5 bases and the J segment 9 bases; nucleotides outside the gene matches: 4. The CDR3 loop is CASSEGTSGRVEQFF. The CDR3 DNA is TGTGCCAGCAGCGAAGGGACTAGCGGGAGGGTTGAGCAGTTCTTC.

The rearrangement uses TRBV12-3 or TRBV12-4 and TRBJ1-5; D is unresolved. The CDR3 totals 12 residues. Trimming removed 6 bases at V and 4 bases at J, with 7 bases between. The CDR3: CASSSHNQPQHF. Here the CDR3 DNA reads TGTGCCAGCAGCTCCCATAATCAGCCCCAGCATTTT.

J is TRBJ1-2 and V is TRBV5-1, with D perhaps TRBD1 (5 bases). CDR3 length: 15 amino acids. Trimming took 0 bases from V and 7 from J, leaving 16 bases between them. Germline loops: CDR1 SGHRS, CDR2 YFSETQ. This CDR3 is CASSLGQGEMRGYTF. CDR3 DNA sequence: TGCGCCAGCAGCTTGGGGCAGGGAGAGATGCGTGGCTACACCTTC.

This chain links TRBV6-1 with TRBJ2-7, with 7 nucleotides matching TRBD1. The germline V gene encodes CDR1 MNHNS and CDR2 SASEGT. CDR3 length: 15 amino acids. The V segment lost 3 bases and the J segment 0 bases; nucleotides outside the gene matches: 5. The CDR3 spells CASSEEDRSSYEQYF. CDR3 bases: TGTGCCAGCAGTGAGGAGGACAGGAGCTCCTACGAGCAGTACTTC.

CDR3 region: CATSGPTFQETQYF. CDR3 coding DNA: TGTGCCACCAGTGGACCGACGTTTCAAGAGACCCAGTACTTC. The rearrangement uses TRBV24-1 and TRBJ2-5; D not resolved. With 5 bases removed from V and 2 bases from J, the gap between germline ends came to 11 bases. Germline CDR1 reads KGHDR; CDR2 reads SFDVKD. The CDR3 extends over 14 amino acids.

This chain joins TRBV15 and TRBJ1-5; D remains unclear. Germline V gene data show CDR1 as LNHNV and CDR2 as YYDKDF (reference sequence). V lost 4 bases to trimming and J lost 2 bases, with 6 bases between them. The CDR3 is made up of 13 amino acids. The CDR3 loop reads CATSIWGNQPQHF. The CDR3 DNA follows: TGTGCCACCAGCATCTGGGGCAATCAGCCCCAGCATTTT.

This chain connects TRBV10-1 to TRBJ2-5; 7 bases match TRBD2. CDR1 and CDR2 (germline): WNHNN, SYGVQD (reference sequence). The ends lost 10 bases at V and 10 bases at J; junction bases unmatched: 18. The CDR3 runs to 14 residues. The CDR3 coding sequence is TGCGCCACCGAAAAGCGGCTAGCGGTTTGGCGCCAGTACTTC. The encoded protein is CATEKRLAVWRQYF.

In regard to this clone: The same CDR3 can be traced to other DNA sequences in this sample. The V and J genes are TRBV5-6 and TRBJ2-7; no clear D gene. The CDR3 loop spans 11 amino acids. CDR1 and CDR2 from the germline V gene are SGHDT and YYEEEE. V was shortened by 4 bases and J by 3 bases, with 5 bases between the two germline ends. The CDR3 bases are TGTGCCAGCAGCCGGAACTACGAGCAGTACTTC. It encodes CASSRNYEQYF.

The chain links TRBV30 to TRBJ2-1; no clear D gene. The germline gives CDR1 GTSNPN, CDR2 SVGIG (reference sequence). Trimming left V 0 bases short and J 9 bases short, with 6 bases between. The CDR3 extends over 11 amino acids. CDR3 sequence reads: CAWSVAGEQFF. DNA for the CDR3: TGTGCCTGGAGTGTCGCCGGTGAGCAGTTCTTC.

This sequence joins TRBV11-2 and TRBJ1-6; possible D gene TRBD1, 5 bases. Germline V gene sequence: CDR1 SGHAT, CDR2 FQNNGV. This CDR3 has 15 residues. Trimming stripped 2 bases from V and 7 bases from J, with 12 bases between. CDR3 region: CASSLMGTRNSPLHF. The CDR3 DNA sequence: TGTGCCAGCAGCTTAATGGGGACGAGGAATTCACCCCTCCACTTT. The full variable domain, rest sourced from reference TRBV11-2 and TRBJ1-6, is EAGVAQSPRYKIIEKRQSVAFWCNPISGHATLYWYQQILGQGPKLLIQFQNNGVVDDSQLPKDRFSAERLKGVDSTLKIQPAKLEDSAVYLCASSLMGTRNSPLHFGNGTRLTVT.

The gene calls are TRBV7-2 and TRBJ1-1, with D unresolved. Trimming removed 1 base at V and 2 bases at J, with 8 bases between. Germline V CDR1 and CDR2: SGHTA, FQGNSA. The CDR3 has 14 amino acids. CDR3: CASSLGPRNTEAFF. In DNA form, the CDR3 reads TGTGCCAGCAGCTTAGGCCCGAGAAACACTGAAGCTTTCTTT.

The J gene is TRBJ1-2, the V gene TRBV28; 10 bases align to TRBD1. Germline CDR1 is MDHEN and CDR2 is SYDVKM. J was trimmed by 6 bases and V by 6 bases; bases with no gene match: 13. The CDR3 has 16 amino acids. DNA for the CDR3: TGTGCCAGCAGACACACTCCGGGACAGGGGATTGATGGCTACACCTTC. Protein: CASRHTPGQGIDGYTF.

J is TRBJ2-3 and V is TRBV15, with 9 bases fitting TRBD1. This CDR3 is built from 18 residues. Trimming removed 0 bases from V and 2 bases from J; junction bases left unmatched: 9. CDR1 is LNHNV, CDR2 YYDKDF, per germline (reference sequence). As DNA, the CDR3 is TGTGCCACCAGCAGAGATCGGGGAGGACAGGGGAACACAGATACGCAGTATTTT. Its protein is CATSRDRGGQGNTDTQYF.

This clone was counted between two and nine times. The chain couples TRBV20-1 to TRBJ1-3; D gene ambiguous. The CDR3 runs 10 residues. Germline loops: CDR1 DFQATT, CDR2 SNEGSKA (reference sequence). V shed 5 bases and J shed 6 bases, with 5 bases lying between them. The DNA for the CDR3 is TGCAGTGCTGGGGTAAACACCATATATTTT. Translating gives CSAGVNTIYF.

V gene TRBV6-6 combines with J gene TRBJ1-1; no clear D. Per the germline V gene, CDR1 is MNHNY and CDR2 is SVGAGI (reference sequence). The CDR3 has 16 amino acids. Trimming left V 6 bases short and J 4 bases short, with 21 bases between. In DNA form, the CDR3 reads TGTGCCAGCAGCAAACCTCCCAATGTGGTCCTCACTGAAGCTTTCTTT. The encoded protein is CASSKPPNVVLTEAFF.

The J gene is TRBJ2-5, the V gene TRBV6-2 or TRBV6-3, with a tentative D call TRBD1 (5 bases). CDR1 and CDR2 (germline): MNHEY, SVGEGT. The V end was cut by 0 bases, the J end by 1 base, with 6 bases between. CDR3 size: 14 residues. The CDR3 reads CASSYSGLQETQYF. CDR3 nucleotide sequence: TGTGCCAGCAGTTACTCGGGGCTCCAAGAGACCCAGTACTTC.

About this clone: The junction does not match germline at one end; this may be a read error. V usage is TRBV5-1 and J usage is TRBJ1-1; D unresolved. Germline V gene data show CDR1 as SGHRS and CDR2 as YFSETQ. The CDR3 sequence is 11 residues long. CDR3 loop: CASSSPAGLLF. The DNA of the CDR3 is TGCGCCAGCAGCTCCCCCGCAGGCTTACTTTTT.

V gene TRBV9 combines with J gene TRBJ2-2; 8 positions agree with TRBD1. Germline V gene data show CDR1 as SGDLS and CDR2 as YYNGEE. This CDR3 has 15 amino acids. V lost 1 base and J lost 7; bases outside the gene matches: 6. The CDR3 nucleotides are TGTGCCAGCAGCGTACAGGGGGCGCAAGGCGGGGAGCTGTTTTTT. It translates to CASSVQGAQGGELFF.

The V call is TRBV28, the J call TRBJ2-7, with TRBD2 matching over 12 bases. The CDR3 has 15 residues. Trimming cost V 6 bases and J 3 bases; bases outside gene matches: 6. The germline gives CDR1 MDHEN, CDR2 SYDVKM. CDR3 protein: CASSRLAGGFYEQYF. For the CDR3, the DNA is TGTGCCAGCAGCAGGCTAGCGGGAGGGTTCTACGAGCAGTACTTC.

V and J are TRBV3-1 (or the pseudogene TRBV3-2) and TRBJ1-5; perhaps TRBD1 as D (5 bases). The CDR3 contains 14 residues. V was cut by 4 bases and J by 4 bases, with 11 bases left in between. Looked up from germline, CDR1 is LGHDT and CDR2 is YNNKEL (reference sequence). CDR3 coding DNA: TGTGCCAGCAGCCCCGCCCCAGGGAATCAGCCCCAGCATTTT. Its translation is CASSPAPGNQPQHF.

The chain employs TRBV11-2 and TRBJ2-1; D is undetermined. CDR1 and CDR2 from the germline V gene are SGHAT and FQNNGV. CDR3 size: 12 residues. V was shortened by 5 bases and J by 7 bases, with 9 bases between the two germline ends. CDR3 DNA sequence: TGTGCCAGCAGCCCGCGAGTTAATGAGCAGTTCTTC. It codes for CASSPRVNEQFF.

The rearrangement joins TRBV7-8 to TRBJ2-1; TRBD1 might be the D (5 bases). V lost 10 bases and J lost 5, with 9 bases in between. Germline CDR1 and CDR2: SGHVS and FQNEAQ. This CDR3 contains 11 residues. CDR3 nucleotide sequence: TGTGCCACCACAGGAGACAATGAGCAGTTCTTC. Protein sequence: CATTGDNEQFF.

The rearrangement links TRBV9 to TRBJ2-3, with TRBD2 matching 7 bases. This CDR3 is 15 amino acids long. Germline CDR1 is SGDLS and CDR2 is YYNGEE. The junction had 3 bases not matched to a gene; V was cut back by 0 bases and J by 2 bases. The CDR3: CASSVEGLLTDTQYF. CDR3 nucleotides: TGTGCCAGCAGCGTAGAGGGACTACTCACAGATACGCAGTATTTT.

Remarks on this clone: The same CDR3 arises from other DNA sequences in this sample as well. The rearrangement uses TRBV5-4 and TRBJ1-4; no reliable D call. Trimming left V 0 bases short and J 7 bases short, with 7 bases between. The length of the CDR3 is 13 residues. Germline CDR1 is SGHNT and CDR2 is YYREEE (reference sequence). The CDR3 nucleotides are TGTGCCAGCAGCTTGGGGGGTGGTGAAAAACTGTTTTTT. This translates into CASSLGGGEKLFF.

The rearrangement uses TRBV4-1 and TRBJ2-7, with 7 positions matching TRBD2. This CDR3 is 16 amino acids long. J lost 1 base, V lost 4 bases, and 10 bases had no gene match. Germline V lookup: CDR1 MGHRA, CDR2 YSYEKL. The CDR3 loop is CASSPRAASGSYEQYF. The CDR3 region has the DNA TGCGCCAGCAGCCCTAGGGCGGCTAGCGGATCCTACGAGCAGTACTTC.

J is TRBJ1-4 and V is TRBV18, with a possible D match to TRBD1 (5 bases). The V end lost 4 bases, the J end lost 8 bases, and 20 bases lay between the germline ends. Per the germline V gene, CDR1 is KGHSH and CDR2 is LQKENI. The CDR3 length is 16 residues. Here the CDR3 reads CASSLVQGGMAEKLFF. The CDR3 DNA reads TGTGCCAGCTCACTGGTTCAGGGAGGGATGGCCGAAAAACTGTTTTTT.

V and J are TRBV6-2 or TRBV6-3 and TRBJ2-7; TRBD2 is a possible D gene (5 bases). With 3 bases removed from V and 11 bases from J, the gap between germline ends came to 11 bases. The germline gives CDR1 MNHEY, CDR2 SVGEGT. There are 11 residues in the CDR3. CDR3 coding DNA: TGTGCCAGCAGTTATCCCGGGGAGAAGTACTTC. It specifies CASSYPGEKYF.

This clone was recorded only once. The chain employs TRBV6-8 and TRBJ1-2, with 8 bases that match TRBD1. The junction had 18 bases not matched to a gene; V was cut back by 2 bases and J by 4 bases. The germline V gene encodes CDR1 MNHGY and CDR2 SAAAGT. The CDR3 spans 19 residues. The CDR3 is CASSYPKEGQVPSCYGYTF. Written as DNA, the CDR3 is TGTGCCAGCAGTTACCCCAAGGAGGGACAGGTACCTTCTTGCTATGGCTACACCTTC.

The CDR3 region has the DNA TGTGCCAGCAGTAAACCGGGACTAGCGGGAGTGGAGGAGCAGTACTTC. This sequence encodes CASSKPGLAGVEEQYF. V is TRBV6-2 or TRBV6-3 and J is TRBJ2-7; TRBD2 matches at 14 bases. This CDR3 is 16 amino acids long. Germline CDR1 reads MNHEY; CDR2 reads SVGEGT. With 5 bases clipped from V and 7 bases from J, the junction kept 10 bases outside the gene matches.

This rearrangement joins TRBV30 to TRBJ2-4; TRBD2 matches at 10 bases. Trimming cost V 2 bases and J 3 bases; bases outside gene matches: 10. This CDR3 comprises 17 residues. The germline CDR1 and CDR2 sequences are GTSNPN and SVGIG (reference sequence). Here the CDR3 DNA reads TGTGCCTGGAGTACAGGCGGACTAGCGGATTACAAAAACATTCAGTACTTC. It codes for CAWSTGGLADYKNIQYF. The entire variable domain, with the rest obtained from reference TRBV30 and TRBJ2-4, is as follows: SQTIHQWPATLVQPVGSPLSLECTVEGTSNPNLYWYRQAAGRGLQLLFYSVGIGQISSEVPQNLSASRPQDRQFILSSKKLLLSDSGFYLCAWSTGGLADYKNIQYFGAGTRLSVL.

CDR3 bases: TGTGCCAGCAGCCAAGTAGGTGGGGGCGAGGGCAATCAGCCCCAGCATTTT. Translated: CASSQVGGGEGNQPQHF. J is TRBJ1-5 and V is TRBV3-1 (or the pseudogene TRBV3-2), with D possibly matching TRBD1 (6 bases). With 1 base removed from V and 2 bases from J, the gap between germline ends came to 15 bases. Germline CDR1 reads LGHDT; CDR2 reads YNNKEL (reference sequence). This CDR3 spans 17 amino acids.